This T cell receptor beta chain was sequenced in a study of blood T cell repertoires in COVID-19. Study background: T cells, B-cell-depleted T cells, or PBMCs provided the cDNA or gDNA that served as material.

Germline CDR1 SNHLY, CDR2 FYNNEI. The CDR3 has 13 amino acids. Trimming took 8 bases from V and 2 from J, leaving 10 bases between them. TCRdb's copy holds only in-frame clones and misses some; the assay was immunoSEQ multiplex PCR. The data contain fewer than 200,000 clones, around four fifths of them singletons. This clonotype was sampled from a middle-aged man who had recovered from COVID-19. J is TRBJ2-4 and V is TRBV2; TRBD1 is a possible D gene (5 bases). The specimen sequenced was peripheral blood. The DNA of the CDR3 is TGTGCCAGCGCAGACAGCACCAAAAACATTCAGTACTTC. Residues: CASADSTKNIQYF.